This is a list of T cell receptor beta chains from one sample in a study of T cell responses to AZD1222 COVID-19 vaccine. TCRdb keeps only in-frame clones here, not all; method: immunoSEQ multiplex PCR. The sample includes 75,000 to 100,000 clones, roughly 90% of them seen just once. The sample in question was peripheral blood, obtained on day 0 of AZD1222 vaccination. These receptors were collected from an adult in good health. CDR3s include the opening cysteine and the closing phenylalanine or tryptophan. Fields, in order: V gene, J gene, CDR3 protein.

V gene: TRBV19; J gene: TRBJ2-3; CDR3 protein: CASRQSTDTQYF
V gene: TRBV28; J gene: TRBJ1-2; CDR3 protein: CASGWTANYGYTF
V gene: TRBV7-9; J gene: TRBJ2-2; CDR3 protein: CASSLNGGELFF
V gene: TRBV5-6; J gene: TRBJ2-7; CDR3 protein: CASSRGLAGDEQYF
V gene: TRBV4-1; J gene: TRBJ2-5; CDR3 protein: CASSQDKSVAGAASETQYF
V gene: TRBV28; J gene: TRBJ2-1; CDR3 protein: CASSLAGSPGGDEQFF
V gene: TRBV12-5; J gene: TRBJ2-1; CDR3 protein: CASGLYSYNEQFF
V gene: TRBV24-1; J gene: TRBJ2-1; CDR3 protein: CATSDTKFEDEQFF
V gene: TRBV9; J gene: TRBJ1-2; CDR3 protein: CASSVDSLSRNYGYTF
V gene: TRBV27; J gene: TRBJ2-1; CDR3 protein: CASSWGEGVGEQFF
V gene: TRBV3-1/TRBV3-2; J gene: TRBJ1-3; CDR3 protein: CASSQPPAPGNTIYF
V gene: TRBV25-1; J gene: TRBJ1-2; CDR3 protein: CASSLTGGGYTF
V gene: TRBV4-1; J gene: TRBJ2-1; CDR3 protein: CASSQDRDHEQFF
V gene: TRBV5-4; J gene: TRBJ2-1; CDR3 protein: CASSGGLAGRVGEQFF
V gene: TRBV27; J gene: TRBJ2-7; CDR3 protein: CASSSILTGYYEQYF
V gene: TRBV7-9; J gene: TRBJ1-1; CDR3 protein: CACGTGDTEAFF
V gene: TRBV14; J gene: TRBJ1-6; CDR3 protein: CASSQEWGIRSPLHF
V gene: TRBV30; J gene: TRBJ1-1; CDR3 protein: CAWSVVRTGTEAFF
V gene: TRBV7-2; J gene: TRBJ2-7; CDR3 protein: CASSLDDRAEYEQYF
V gene: TRBV19; J gene: TRBJ1-5; CDR3 protein: CASSIGQFDRDEQPQHF
V gene: TRBV2; J gene: TRBJ1-3; CDR3 protein: CASTPDITSGNTIYF
V gene: TRBV19; J gene: TRBJ2-5; CDR3 protein: CASSDRDRPQETQYF
V gene: TRBV27; J gene: TRBJ1-5; CDR3 protein: CASSLYFRTANRQPQHF
V gene: TRBV30; J gene: TRBJ1-2; CDR3 protein: CAWTISTAGGYTF
V gene: TRBV3-1/TRBV3-2; J gene: TRBJ1-5; CDR3 protein: CASSQGSSNQPQHF
V gene: TRBV6-5; J gene: TRBJ1-4; CDR3 protein: CASSTWTGPNEKLFF
V gene: TRBV27; J gene: TRBJ1-3; CDR3 protein: CASSSPATFEWSGNTIYF
V gene: TRBV6-5; J gene: TRBJ1-1; CDR3 protein: CASRSQGGNTEAFF
V gene: TRBV18; J gene: TRBJ2-1; CDR3 protein: CASSPGLANNEQFF
V gene: TRBV12-3/TRBV12-4; J gene: TRBJ2-1; CDR3 protein: CASSPTSNEQFF
V gene: TRBV5-1; J gene: TRBJ1-5; CDR3 protein: CASSFTGRSPQHF
V gene: TRBV5-1; J gene: TRBJ2-2; CDR3 protein: CASRRERSTGELFF
V gene: TRBV19; J gene: TRBJ2-1; CDR3 protein: CASSVTRGRWDNEQFF
V gene: TRBV7-2; J gene: TRBJ2-7; CDR3 protein: CASSFRQGFSYEQYF
V gene: TRBV4-2; J gene: TRBJ1-1; CDR3 protein: CASTENTEAFF
V gene: TRBV19; J gene: TRBJ2-7; CDR3 protein: CASSIDDTGQWQYF
V gene: TRBV5-4; J gene: TRBJ2-5; CDR3 protein: CASSVGGAGQETQYF
V gene: TRBV4-1; J gene: TRBJ2-1; CDR3 protein: CASSPGEYNEQFF
V gene: TRBV11-2; J gene: TRBJ2-2; CDR3 protein: CASSPGTRGTGELFF
V gene: TRBV4-3; J gene: TRBJ2-7; CDR3 protein: CASSQGVLAASSYEQYF
V gene: TRBV7-6; J gene: TRBJ2-7; CDR3 protein: CASSLGLANGEQYF
V gene: TRBV5-1; J gene: TRBJ2-7; CDR3 protein: CASSFPGTGLDEQYF
V gene: TRBV27; J gene: TRBJ2-7; CDR3 protein: CASSHTGTTSYEQYF
V gene: TRBV28; J gene: TRBJ1-5; CDR3 protein: CASSSPGRGGNQPQHF
V gene: TRBV21-1; J gene: TRBJ1-1; CDR3 protein: CASSSRVGENTEAFF
V gene: TRBV24-1; J gene: TRBJ1-2; CDR3 protein: CATSGVSYGYTF
V gene: TRBV7-9; J gene: TRBJ1-5; CDR3 protein: CASSTKLDGTTNQPQHF
V gene: TRBV7-8; J gene: TRBJ2-5; CDR3 protein: CASSDRIGTQYF
V gene: TRBV4-2; J gene: TRBJ1-5; CDR3 protein: CASSHLGQVVQPQHF
V gene: TRBV7-3; J gene: TRBJ2-1; CDR3 protein: CASSPYLAGASYNEQFF
V gene: TRBV29-1; J gene: TRBJ2-3; CDR3 protein: CSVKGSTDTQYF
V gene: TRBV6-1; J gene: TRBJ2-7; CDR3 protein: CASAGRGYEQYF
V gene: TRBV7-6; J gene: TRBJ2-1; CDR3 protein: CASSLTSGYNEQFF
V gene: TRBV5-1; J gene: TRBJ2-2; CDR3 protein: CASSFRAGGDNTGELFF
V gene: TRBV21-1; J gene: TRBJ2-7; CDR3 protein: CASSRGQYF
V gene: TRBV6-4; J gene: TRBJ1-5; CDR3 protein: CASSDSGQVTSNQPQHF
V gene: TRBV7-6; J gene: TRBJ1-3; CDR3 protein: CASIGTASGNTIYF
V gene: TRBV5-1; J gene: TRBJ2-1; CDR3 protein: CASSPTGGVYNEQFF
V gene: TRBV5-4; J gene: TRBJ1-6; CDR3 protein: CASRENNSPLHF
V gene: TRBV15; J gene: TRBJ2-7; CDR3 protein: CATSRDLGTYEQYF